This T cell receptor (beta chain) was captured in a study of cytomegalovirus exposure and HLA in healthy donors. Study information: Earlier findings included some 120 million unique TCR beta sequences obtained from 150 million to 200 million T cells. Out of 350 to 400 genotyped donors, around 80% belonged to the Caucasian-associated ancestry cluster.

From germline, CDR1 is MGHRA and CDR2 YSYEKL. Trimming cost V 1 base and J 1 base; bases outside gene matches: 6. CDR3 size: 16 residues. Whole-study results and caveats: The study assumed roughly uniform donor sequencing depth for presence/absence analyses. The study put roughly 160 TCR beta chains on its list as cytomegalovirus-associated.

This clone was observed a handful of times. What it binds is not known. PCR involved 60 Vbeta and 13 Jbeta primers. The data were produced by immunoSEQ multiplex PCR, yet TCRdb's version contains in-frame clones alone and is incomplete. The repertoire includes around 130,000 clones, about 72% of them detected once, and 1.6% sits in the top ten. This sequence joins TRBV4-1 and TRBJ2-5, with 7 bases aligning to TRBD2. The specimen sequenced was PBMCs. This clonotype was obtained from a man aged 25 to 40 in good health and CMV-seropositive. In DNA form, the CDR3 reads TGCGCCAGCAGCCAAGTTCTGGGGGGGACCCAAGAGACCCAGTACTTC. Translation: CASSQVLGGTQETQYF.